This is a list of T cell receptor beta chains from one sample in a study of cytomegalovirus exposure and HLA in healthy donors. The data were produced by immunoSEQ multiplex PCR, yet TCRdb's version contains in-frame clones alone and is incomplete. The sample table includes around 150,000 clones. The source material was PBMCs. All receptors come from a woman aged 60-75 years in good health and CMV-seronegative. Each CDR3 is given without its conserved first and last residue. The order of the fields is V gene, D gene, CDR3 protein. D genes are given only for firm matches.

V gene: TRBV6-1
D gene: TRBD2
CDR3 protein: AGTASGETQY

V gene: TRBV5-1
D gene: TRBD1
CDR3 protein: ASSLGDRINQPQH

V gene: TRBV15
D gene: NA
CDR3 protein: ATSRDGQSRQPQH

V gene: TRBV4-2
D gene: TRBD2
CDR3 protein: ASSQDGLAGNPYNEQF

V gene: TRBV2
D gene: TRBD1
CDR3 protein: ASSLRTGFLNEQY

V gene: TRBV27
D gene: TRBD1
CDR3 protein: ASSFWDSSTDTQY

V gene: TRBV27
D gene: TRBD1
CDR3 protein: ASSDRDRGYNTEAF

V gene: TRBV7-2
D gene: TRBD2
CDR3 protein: ASSPTSGGQNNEQF

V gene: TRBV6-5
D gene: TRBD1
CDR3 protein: ASSYLRGPGYEQY

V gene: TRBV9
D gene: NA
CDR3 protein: ASSVGGGTYNEQF

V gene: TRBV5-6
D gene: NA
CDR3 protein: ASSSRGSTQY

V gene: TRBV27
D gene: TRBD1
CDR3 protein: ASSLFGTATHQPQH

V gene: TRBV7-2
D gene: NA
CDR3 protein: ASSLGGRYEQY

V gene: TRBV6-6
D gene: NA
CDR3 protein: ASSSGLGYGYT

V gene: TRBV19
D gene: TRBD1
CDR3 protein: ASSLGTGVGKNIQY

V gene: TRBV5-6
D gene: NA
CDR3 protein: ASSLGLGEQF

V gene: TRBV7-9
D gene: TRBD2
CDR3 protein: ASSLNPRLAGVGETQY

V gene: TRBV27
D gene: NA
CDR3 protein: ASSSGQLNPYEQY

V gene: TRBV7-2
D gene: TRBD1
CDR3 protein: ASSRQGADNEQF

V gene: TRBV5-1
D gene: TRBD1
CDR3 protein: ASSPGTGLGYNEQF

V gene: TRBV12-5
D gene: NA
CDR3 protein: ASGLSGQPQH

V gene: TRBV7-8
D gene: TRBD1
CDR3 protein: ASSSEGAGNQPQH

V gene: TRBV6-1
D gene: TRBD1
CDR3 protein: ASSVIRDSFTDTQY

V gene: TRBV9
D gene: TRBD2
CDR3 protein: ASSMTSVRDEQY

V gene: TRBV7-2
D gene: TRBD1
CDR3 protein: ASTSRTGASYNSPLH

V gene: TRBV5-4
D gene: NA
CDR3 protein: ASSLGGGAGIGTGELF

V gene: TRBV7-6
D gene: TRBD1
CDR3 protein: ASSRRPDRQETQY

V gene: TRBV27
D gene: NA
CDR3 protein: ASSPSNTGELF

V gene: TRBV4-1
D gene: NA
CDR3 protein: ASSPWEADTQY

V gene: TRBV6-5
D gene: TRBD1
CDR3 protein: ASRATGGELREAF

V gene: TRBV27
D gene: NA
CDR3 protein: ASGLRTEEGEQY

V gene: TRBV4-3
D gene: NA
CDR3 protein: ASSQDSTGLQNIQY

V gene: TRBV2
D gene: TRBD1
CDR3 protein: ASRDEQGATEAF

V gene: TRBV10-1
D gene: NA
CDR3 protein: ASSEGSYEQY

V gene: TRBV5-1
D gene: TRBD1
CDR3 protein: ASRTGTGDLAF

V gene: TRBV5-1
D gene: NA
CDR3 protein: ASSLGGSGGYT

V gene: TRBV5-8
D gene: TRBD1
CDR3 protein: ASSLTTGDSSYEQY

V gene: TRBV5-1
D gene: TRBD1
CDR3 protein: ASSLWGQEDEKLF

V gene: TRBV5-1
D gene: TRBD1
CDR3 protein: ASSLGQGVFYEQY

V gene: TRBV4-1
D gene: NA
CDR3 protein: ASSLGWVNTEAF

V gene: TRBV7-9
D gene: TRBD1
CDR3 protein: ASSFLGQVTYDEQY

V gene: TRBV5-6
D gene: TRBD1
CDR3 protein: ASKKGQYTEAF

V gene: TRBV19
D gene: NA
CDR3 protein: ASSIRQFGELF

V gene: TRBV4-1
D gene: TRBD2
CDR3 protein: ASSLGLAGGSSYEQY

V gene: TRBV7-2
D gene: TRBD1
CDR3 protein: ASSSFGTDNYGYT

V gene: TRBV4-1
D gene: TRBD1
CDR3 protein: ASSPSTGGSTEAF

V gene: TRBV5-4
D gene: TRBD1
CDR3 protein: ASSNRDRAREQY

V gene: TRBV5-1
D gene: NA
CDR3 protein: ASSFITTNTGELF

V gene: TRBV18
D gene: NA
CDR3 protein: ASSPWLRGSSYEQY

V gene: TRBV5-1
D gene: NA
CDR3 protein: ASSLRQANTGELF

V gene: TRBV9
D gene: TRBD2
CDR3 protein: ASSGGLAGGRGEQF

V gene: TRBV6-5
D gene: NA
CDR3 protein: ASTQANEQY

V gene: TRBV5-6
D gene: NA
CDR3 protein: ASSLDSFRGAF